These 6 T cell receptor beta chains originate from one sample sequenced in a study of T cell responses to AZD1222 COVID-19 vaccine. Sequencing was performed with immunoSEQ multiplex PCR; in TCRdb, only in-frame clones are kept and a portion is missing. The sample lists roughly 150,000 clones, approximately 88% occurring once. The sample here was peripheral blood, taken on day 0 of AZD1222 vaccination. The receptors shown here come from an adult in good health.

The chain combines TRBV14 with TRBJ2-3; tentatively, D is TRBD2 (6 bases). Trimming stripped 0 bases from V and 1 base from J, with 14 bases between. The CDR3 is 17 residues long. CDR1 SGHDN and CDR2 FVKESK come from the germline V gene. The DNA for the CDR3 is TGTGCCAGCAGCCAAGATCTTCTTCGGAGGGGCACAGATACGCAGTATTTT. It encodes CASSQDLLRRGTDTQYF. The entire variable domain, with the rest obtained from reference TRBV14 and TRBJ2-3, is as follows: EAGVTQFPSHSVIEKGQTVTLRCDPISGHDNLYWYRRVMGKEIKFLLHFVKESKQDESGMPNNRFLAERTGGTYSTLKVQPAELEDSGVYFCASSQDLLRRGTDTQYFGPGTRLTVL.

The chain uses TRBV5-4 and TRBJ2-2; 7 nucleotides line up with TRBD1. The CDR3 has 15 residues. V was pared by 4 bases and J by 5 bases, with 8 bases of the junction left unmatched. CDR1 and CDR2 from the germline V gene are SGHNT and YYREEE (reference sequence). The CDR3 DNA follows: TGTGCCAGCAGCCGTCGGACAGGACTGACCGGGGAGCTGTTTTTT. As protein: CASSRRTGLTGELFF.

CDR3 amino acids: CSGRGEGYTF. CDR3 in DNA: TGCAGCGGCCGGGGGGAAGGCTACACCTTC. The rearrangement joins TRBV29-1 to TRBJ1-2, with a tentative D call TRBD1 (5 bases). Germline V CDR1 and CDR2: SQVTM, ANQGSEA. Trimming took 7 bases from V and 8 from J, leaving 11 bases between them. The CDR3 is 10 amino acids.

The chain is built from TRBV29-1 and TRBJ1-1; TRBD1 agrees at 9 bases. V was pared by 3 bases and J by 6 bases, with 11 bases of the junction left unmatched. The V gene's germline CDR1 is SQVTM and CDR2 ANQGSEA. The CDR3 sequence is 15 residues long. The CDR3 DNA follows: TGCAGCGTTGAGTCGACAGGGGGAAGCAGGGCTGAAGCTTTCTTT. Its protein is CSVESTGGSRAEAFF.

The chain couples TRBV4-2 to TRBJ2-3; 11 nucleotides agree with TRBD2. The V segment lost 4 bases and the J segment 1 base; nucleotides outside the gene matches: 4. Germline values: CDR1 LGHNA, CDR2 YNFKEQ. This CDR3 is built from 16 residues. CDR3 amino acids: CASSPRLAGRTDTQYF. DNA of the CDR3: TGTGCCAGCAGCCCACGACTAGCGGGACGCACAGATACGCAGTATTTT.

V and J are TRBV4-2 and TRBJ2-7; 7 nucleotides align to TRBD1. This CDR3 spans 16 amino acids. CDR1 LGHNA and CDR2 YNFKEQ come from the germline V gene. Germline trimming cut 0 bases from V and 4 bases from J; bases unmatched to any gene: 9. The CDR3 sequence is CASSQDSGQTFYEQYF. CDR3 sequence (DNA): TGTGCCAGCAGCCAAGATTCGGGACAGACCTTTTACGAGCAGTACTTC.